This T cell receptor beta chain was retrieved from a study of T cells in Graves' hyperthyroidism and ophthalmopathy. Amplification yielded TCR beta CDR3 regions, with RNA transcripts as the source. A set of HTBI primers served as the primers for a first-round RT-PCR of the TCR CDR3. TCRdb re-derived calls from the multiplex PCR reads in MiXCR, one entry per CDR3 protein. The sample has about 380,000 distinct CDR3 sequences, around 20% seen once. This clonotype was recorded at least ten times. At least 3 on the Clinical Activity Score was recorded for ophthalmopathy patients, who also had NOSPECS grade at least 4 and duration under 3 months. Thyroid ultrasound, orbital computed tomography, clinical symptoms, and serum thyroxine and TRAb underpinned diagnoses. CDR1 and CDR2 from the germline V gene are SGHAT and FQNNGV. This CDR3 comprises 13 residues. Trimming removed 3 bases from V and 3 bases from J, with 7 bases in between.

The sequenced sample consisted of blood. The clonotype comes from a man aged 18 to 35 with Graves' ophthalmopathy. The chain recombines TRBV11-2 with TRBJ2-3; D ambiguous. The CDR3: CASSFWETDTQYF. In nucleotides, the CDR3 is TGTGCCAGCAGCTTTTGGGAAACAGATACGCAGTATTTT.